These 9 T cell receptor beta chains were all obtained from the same sample, sequenced in a study of metastatic and nonmetastatic thyroid tumors. Among the patients, none had received any treatment before thyroid surgery. From the PCR reads, TCRdb re-called clones with MiXCR. The sample contains under 35,000 clones, roughly 36% of which appear only once. Sequenced input: tumor tissue. These receptors came from a female donor with papillary thyroid cancer or a benign thyroid nodule (not recorded which). Some clones in this sample may be carry-over from other donors' samples.

As for this clone: A read error may account for a junction end that differs from germline. The chain recombines TRBV5-1 with TRBJ1-1, with 7 nucleotides matching TRBD1. Germline values: CDR1 SGHRS, CDR2 YFSETQ. The CDR3 has 14 amino acids. CDR3 nucleotide sequence: TGCACCAGCAGCCCCGGGACAGCGAACACTGAAGCTTTCTTT. Translation gives CTSSPGTANTEAFF.

This clone was counted once. A junction boundary mismatches the germline segment, possibly from a read error. The chain links TRBV4-3 to TRBJ2-3; D is unclear. The CDR3 covers 14 residues. CDR1 LGHNA and CDR2 YSLEER come from the germline V gene. Here the CDR3 reads CASSQNFGVDTQYF. In nucleotides, the CDR3 is TGCGCTAGCAGCCAAAATTTCGGCGTCGATACGCAGTATTTT.

The V call is TRBV7-2, the J call TRBJ2-7, with D possibly being TRBD1 (6 bases). Germline CDR1 and CDR2: SGHTA and FQGNSA. This CDR3 is built from 14 residues. V dropped 5 bases and J dropped 3 bases, with 14 bases sitting between them. In DNA, the CDR3 is TGTGCCAGCAGCGTCCGGGACACGAACTACGAGCAGTACTTC. It yields the protein CASSVRDTNYEQYF. Together with reference TRBV7-2 and TRBJ2-7, the CDR3 gives the full variable domain: GAGVSQSPSNKVTEKGKDVELRCDPISGHTALYWYRQSLGQGLEFLIYFQGNSAPDKSGLPSDRFSAERTGGSVSTLTIQRTQQEDSAVYLCASSVRDTNYEQYFGPGTRLTVT.

This chain connects TRBV19 to TRBJ1-3; D perhaps matches TRBD1 (6 bases). The CDR3 totals 13 residues. Trimming pared 6 bases from V and 3 bases from J, leaving 9 bases between. Germline V gene data show CDR1 as LNHDA and CDR2 as SQIVND (reference sequence). The DNA of the CDR3 is TGTGCCAGTAGCACAGGGAATGGAAACACCATATATTTT. Translation: CASSTGNGNTIYF.

This sequence joins TRBV20-1 and TRBJ2-2; TRBD1 is a possible D gene (6 bases). Germline V gives CDR1 DFQATT, CDR2 SNEGSKA (reference sequence). CDR3 length: 15 residues. The V end was cut by 0 bases, the J end by 5 bases, with 13 bases between. The CDR3 sequence is CSARDARGRTGELFF. In nucleotides, the CDR3 is TGCAGTGCTAGAGATGCCAGGGGAAGGACCGGGGAGCTGTTTTTT.

In its sample, this clone is large. The V gene is TRBV6-1, the J gene TRBJ1-2; possible D gene TRBD1, 5 bases. Trimming took 6 bases from V and 4 from J, leaving 9 bases between them. Germline V gene sequence: CDR1 MNHNS, CDR2 SASEGT. CDR3 length: 12 residues. The DNA of the CDR3 is TGTGCCAGCAGCCCGGGACGCTATGGCTACACCTTC. It encodes CASSPGRYGYTF.

CDR3 region: CSARRTIGQKLAYGYTF. CDR3 DNA: TGCAGTGCTAGGAGGACAATTGGGCAGAAACTAGCCTATGGCTACACCTTC. The V and J genes are TRBV20-1 and TRBJ1-2, with D perhaps matching TRBD1 (5 bases). The germline CDR1 and CDR2 sequences are DFQATT and SNEGSKA (reference sequence). CDR3 length equals 17 residues. V was cut by 3 bases and J by 4 bases, with 24 bases left in between.

There are a few counts of this clone. The chain's CDR3 is CASRDRKYNEQFF. In DNA form, the CDR3 reads TGTGCCAGTCGGGACAGAAAATACAATGAGCAGTTCTTC. The chain employs TRBV19 and TRBJ2-1; 7 bases align to TRBD1. Trimming removed 8 bases from V and 4 bases from J; junction bases left unmatched: 5. The CDR3 is 13 residues long. Germline V gene data show CDR1 as LNHDA and CDR2 as SQIVND (reference sequence).

The V gene is TRBV10-1, the J gene TRBJ2-2; D is perhaps TRBD1 (5 bases). The CDR3 runs 15 residues. V was shortened by 4 bases and J by 2 bases, with 11 bases between the two germline ends. Germline-derived CDR1 and CDR2 are WNHNN and SYGVQD (reference sequence). This CDR3 is CASSVSRANTGELFF. The CDR3 bases are TGCGCCAGCAGTGTAAGCAGGGCAAACACCGGGGAGCTGTTTTTT.